The 11 T cell receptor beta chains below come from one sample, sequenced in a study of blood T cells in healthy people across ages. A J-beta primer mix and a sample-barcoded 5' primer were used in a second PCR of roughly 7 to 12 cycles. TCRdb re-called the 5' RACE reads through MiXCR, storing one row per CDR3 protein. The sample records about 1.8 million distinct CDR3 sequences, roughly 50% being singletons. Sequenced sample: blood. Receptors originate from a middle-aged woman in good health.

This clonotype was seen a handful of times. The chain carries TRBV24-1 and TRBJ2-5; 11 bases align to TRBD2. With 2 bases clipped from V and 5 bases from J, the junction kept 9 bases outside the gene matches. Germline V CDR1 and CDR2: KGHDR, SFDVKD. The CDR3 is 17 residues long. CDR3 loop: CATSDSQGLAGRETQYF. The CDR3 DNA reads as TGTGCCACCAGTGATTCGCAAGGACTAGCGGGTCGGGAGACCCAGTACTTC.

There are a few counts of this clonotype. The rearrangement joins TRBV27 to TRBJ2-3; D possibly corresponds to TRBD1 (6 bases). Trimming shortened V by 3 bases and J by 2 bases, and 12 bases separated the two germline ends. Per germline, CDR1 MNHEY and CDR2 SMNVEV (reference sequence). The CDR3 contains 15 residues. This CDR3 is CASSLGGGYTDTQYF. In DNA form, the CDR3 reads TGTGCCAGCAGTTTGGGTGGGGGCTACACAGATACGCAGTATTTT.

The V call is TRBV3-1, the J call TRBJ2-4, with a weak D call TRBD2 (6 bases). The CDR3 length is 13 residues. Trimming left V 1 base short and J 13 bases short, with 14 bases between. Looked up from germline, CDR1 is LGHDT and CDR2 is YNNKEL (reference sequence). In DNA form, the CDR3 reads TGTGCCAGCAGCCAAGTTGCGGGGCGTAGGCAGTACTTC. Amino acids: CASSQVAGRRQYF.

This clonotype was seen more than once but under ten times. V gene TRBV7-3 combines with J gene TRBJ2-6; no reliable D call. CDR1 and CDR2 (germline): SGHTA, FQGTGA. The CDR3 has 15 residues. Between the trimmed V and J ends, which lost 2 bases and 0 bases, there was a span of 5 bases. CDR3 sequence (DNA): TGTGCCAGCAGCTTACCCCTCTCTGGGGCCAACGTCCTGACTTTC. Its translation is CASSLPLSGANVLTF.

This clonotype came up once. The chain recombines TRBV4-1 with TRBJ1-5; D possibly corresponds to TRBD1 (5 bases). V lost 4 bases and J lost 4, with 11 bases in between. This CDR3 is built from 14 residues. The germline V gene has CDR1 MGHRA and CDR2 YSYEKL. The DNA for the CDR3 is TGCGCCAGCAGCCCGACAGAAAGAAATCAGCCCCAGCATTTT. It translates to CASSPTERNQPQHF.

The genes are TRBV5-5 and TRBJ2-7; 9 bases align to TRBD1. CDR3 size: 14 residues. V gave up 5 bases and J gave up 6 bases; unmatched junction bases: 9. Germline lookup yields CDR1 SGHKS and CDR2 YYEKEE (reference sequence). CDR3 amino acids: CASRTGTGTIEQYF. The CDR3 DNA is TGTGCCAGCAGAACCGGGACAGGGACCATCGAGCAGTACTTC.

This clonotype came up many times. The chain joins TRBV29-1 to TRBJ2-7; 12 bases match TRBD1. This CDR3 comprises 14 residues. Looked up from germline, CDR1 is SQVTM and CDR2 is ANQGSEA. With V trimmed by 6 bases and J by 1 base, 4 bases remained unmatched. CDR3 nucleotides: TGCAGCGTCGGGGACAGGGGGCCATCCTACGAGCAGTACTTC. It encodes CSVGDRGPSYEQYF.

A single count supports this clonotype. At one of its ends the junction is not consistent with the germline gene, which may arise from a read error. V usage is TRBV5-1 and J usage is TRBJ1-4, with a possible D match to TRBD1 (5 bases). The CDR3 sequence is 15 residues long. CDR1 is SGHRS and CDR2 is YFSETQ in the germline V gene. The CDR3 reads CANSLESGPNEKLFF. The CDR3 DNA sequence: TGCGCCAACAGCTTGGAGTCAGGGCCTAATGAAAAACTGTTTTTT. The whole variable domain, filled in from reference TRBV5-1 and TRBJ1-4, reads KAGVTQTPRYLIKTRGQQVTLSCSPISGHRSVSWYQQTPGQGLQFLFEYFSETQRNKGNFPGRFSGRQFSNSRSEMNVSTLELGDSALYLCANSLESGPNEKLFFGSGTQLSVL.

The chain carries TRBV20-1 and TRBJ2-7; D not certain. Germline V gene data show CDR1 as DFQATT and CDR2 as SNEGSKA (reference sequence). The V and J ends lost 3 bases and 0 bases respectively, with 9 bases between them. The CDR3 length is 13 residues. CDR3 DNA: TGCAGTGCTAGCAGTTTTCCCTCCTACGAGCAGTACTTC. Translated: CSASSFPSYEQYF.

The J gene is TRBJ2-5, the V gene TRBV20-1, with TRBD1 identical over 8 bases. The J segment lost 3 bases and the V segment lost 2 bases, leaving 8 bases of the junction unmatched. The CDR3 covers 15 residues. Germline lookup yields CDR1 DFQATT and CDR2 SNEGSKA (reference sequence). In DNA form, the CDR3 reads TGCAGTGCTAGAACTCCACGGACAGGGAAAGAGACCCAGTACTTC. This sequence encodes CSARTPRTGKETQYF.

Worth noting for this clonotype: Being one base from a much bigger clone, this may be a read error. The chain joins TRBV7-2 to TRBJ2-1, with 7 bases fitting TRBD1. Germline assignment: CDR1 SGHTA and CDR2 FQGNSA. The CDR3 covers 17 residues. The CDR3 here is CASSLVGGAGRYNGQFF. The DNA of the CDR3 is TGTGCCAGCAGCTTAGTAGGGGGCGCCGGGCGGTACAATGGGCAGTTCTTC.